The clone carrying this T cell receptor (beta chain) has just a few counts. PCR involved 60 Vbeta and 13 Jbeta primers. Libraries were prepared by immunoSEQ multiplex PCR; TCRdb keeps only in-frame clonotypes and omits some of them. Here the sample spans about 130,000 clones, about 8.5% being singletons. The sample originates from a study of cytomegalovirus exposure and HLA in healthy donors. The material sequenced was PBMCs. The clonotype comes from a middle-aged man in good health and CMV-seronegative.

CDR3 DNA: TGTGCCAGCAGTGAATACGGGGGGCCCCAAGAGACCCAGTACTTC. Amino acid sequence: CASSEYGGPQETQYF. The chain recombines TRBV25-1 with TRBJ2-5, with D perhaps matching TRBD2 (7 bases). V was pared by 0 bases and J by 1 base, with 9 bases between. The CDR3 is made up of 15 amino acids. CDR1 is MGHDK and CDR2 is SYGVNS in the germline V gene.